The clone carrying this TCR beta chain was recorded a few times. As yet, its antigen is unknown. This entry is derived from a study of response to subunit inactivated influenza vaccine. Overall study findings and caveats: It was suggested by the authors that few new T cells are recruited by each seasonal influenza vaccination.

TCRdb called the RT-PCR reads again in MiXCR, with one record for every CDR3 protein. The table has over 650,000 distinct CDR3 sequences, approximately 18% seen once. In germline, CDR1 is SGHTA, CDR2 FQGNSA. Deletions cut 2 bases from V and 6 bases from J, with 11 bases between. The CDR3 totals 14 residues. This sequence originates from a man over 45 who received an inactivated influenza vaccine. The chain joins TRBV7-2 to TRBJ2-1; D remains ambiguous. Sequences were derived from PBMCs from blood, sampled around 5 days after vaccination. The CDR3 DNA follows: TGTGCCAGCAGCTTATTTCATCCCGGCAATGAGCAGTTCTTC. As protein: CASSLFHPGNEQFF.